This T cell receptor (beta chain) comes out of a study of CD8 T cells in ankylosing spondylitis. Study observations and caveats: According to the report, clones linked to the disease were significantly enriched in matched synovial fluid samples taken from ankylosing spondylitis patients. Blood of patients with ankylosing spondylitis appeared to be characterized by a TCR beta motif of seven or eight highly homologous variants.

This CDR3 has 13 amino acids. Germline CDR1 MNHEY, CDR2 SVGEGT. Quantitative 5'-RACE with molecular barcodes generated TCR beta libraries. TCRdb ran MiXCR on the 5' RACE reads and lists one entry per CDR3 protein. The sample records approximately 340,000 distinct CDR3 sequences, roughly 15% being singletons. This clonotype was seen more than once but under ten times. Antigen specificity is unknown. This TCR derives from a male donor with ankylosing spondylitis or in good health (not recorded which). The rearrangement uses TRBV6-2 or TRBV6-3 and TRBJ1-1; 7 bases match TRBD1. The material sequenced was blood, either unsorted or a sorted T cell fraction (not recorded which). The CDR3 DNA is TGTGCGGGACAGAGGGGTAAGGACACTGAAGCTTTCTTT. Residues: CAGQRGKDTEAFF.